Below are 18 T cell receptor beta chains sequenced from a single sample in a study of glioma-infiltrating T cells after dendritic cell vaccination. Sequencing was performed with immunoSEQ multiplex PCR; in TCRdb, only in-frame clones are kept and a portion is missing. The sample carries about 50,000 clones, approximately 91% recorded once. The time point denotes: after dendritic cell vaccination, including at tumor progression/relapse. The sequencing here drew on blood, taken after dendritic cell vaccination. The receptors come from a human donor with glioblastoma.

On this clone: A read error may account for a junction end that differs from germline. The chain uses TRBV28 and TRBJ1-2, with unresolved D. The germline gives CDR1 MDHEN, CDR2 SYDVKM. The CDR3 totals 11 residues. The CDR3 sequence is CASSFLAFLSF. The CDR3 DNA sequence: TGTGCCAGCAGTTTCCTTGCATTCCTATCCTTC.

V gene TRBV28 combines with J gene TRBJ2-7; 7 bases are shared with TRBD1. V shed 7 bases and J 1 base; nucleotides not matched to a gene: 7. The CDR3 sequence is 14 residues long. CDR1 is MDHEN and CDR2 is SYDVKM in the germline V gene. The CDR3 coding sequence is TGTGCCAGCACCCCTCGGACAGGTTCCTACGAGCAGTACTTC. The encoded protein is CASTPRTGSYEQYF.

This chain connects TRBV6-1 to TRBJ2-2, with a possible D match to TRBD1 (5 bases). The V end lost 8 bases, the J end lost 6 bases, and 16 bases lay between the germline ends. CDR3 length: 14 amino acids. Germline V lookup: CDR1 MNHNS, CDR2 SASEGT. The CDR3 DNA is TGTGCCAGCCTACCCCCAGGGTTGGCCGGGGAGCTGTTTTTT. Translating it yields CASLPPGLAGELFF.

The chain employs TRBV4-1 and TRBJ2-7; the match to TRBD2 covers 9 bases. The CDR3 loop spans 16 amino acids. V was pared by 4 bases and J by 1 base, with 8 bases of the junction left unmatched. CDR1 and CDR2 (germline): MGHRA, YSYEKL. CDR3 region: CASSPIAGAESYEQYF. CDR3 nucleotide sequence: TGCGCCAGCAGCCCAATAGCGGGAGCCGAGTCCTACGAGCAGTACTTC.

V gene TRBV10-3 combines with J gene TRBJ1-1, with D tentatively TRBD1 (5 bases). Germline V gives CDR1 ENHRY, CDR2 SYGVKD. The V end was cut by 0 bases, the J end by 4 bases, with 6 bases between. The CDR3 covers 13 residues. CDR3 protein: CAISESGVTEAFF. CDR3 sequence (DNA): TGTGCCATCAGTGAGTCAGGGGTCACTGAAGCTTTCTTT.

This chain uses TRBV18 with TRBJ1-3; D call uncertain. CDR3 length equals 15 residues. V dropped 4 bases and J dropped 2 bases, with 12 bases sitting between them. Germline loops: CDR1 KGHSH, CDR2 LQKENI. CDR3 bases: TGTGCCAGCTCACGAAGCCGGGAGCCTGGAAACACCATATATTTT. Translated, it gives CASSRSREPGNTIYF.

The chain carries TRBV7-9 and TRBJ2-7, with D perhaps assigned TRBD1 or TRBD2 (5 bases each). This CDR3 region has 11 residues. The germline CDR1 and CDR2 sequences are SEHNR and FQNEAQ (reference sequence). V lost 5 bases and J 7 bases, leaving 9 bases between the germline ends. The CDR3 is CASSLGEEQYF. In DNA form, the CDR3 reads TGTGCCAGCAGCCTAGGGGAGGAGCAGTACTTC.

This clone was recorded only once. The gene calls are TRBV28 and TRBJ1-5; perhaps TRBD1 as D (5 bases). Trimming took off 9 bases at V and 6 bases at J, with 15 bases between the two ends. CDR1 is MDHEN, CDR2 SYDVKM, per germline. The CDR3 is made up of 13 amino acids. CDR3 in DNA: TGTGCCAGTAAAAGGCGGGGGGTTCAGCCCCAGCATTTT. It yields the protein CASKRRGVQPQHF.

The chain employs TRBV5-4 and TRBJ1-3; 8 nucleotides match TRBD1. This CDR3 contains 16 residues. V dropped 2 bases and J dropped 3; count of bases not matched to a gene: 7. The V gene's germline CDR1 is SGHNT and CDR2 YYREEE (reference sequence). In nucleotides, the CDR3 is TGTGCCAGCAGCTTACAGGGGGTGACATTTGGAAACACCATATATTTT. Its protein is CASSLQGVTFGNTIYF. Full variable domain (rest looked up from reference TRBV5-4 and TRBJ1-3): ETGVTQSPTHLIKTRGQQVTLRCSSQSGHNTVSWYQQALGQGPQFIFQYYREEENGRGNFPPRFSGLQFPNYSSELNVNALELDDSALYLCASSLQGVTFGNTIYFGEGSWLTVV.

A remark on this clone: The sample carries other DNA sequences with the same CDR3. The gene calls are TRBV10-3 and TRBJ1-1, with 10 bases identical to TRBD1. Losses at the gene ends were 6 bases for V and 2 bases for J; bases not matched to a gene: 0. Germline CDR1 reads ENHRY; CDR2 reads SYGVKD. CDR3 length: 13 amino acids. The CDR3 sequence is CAIRTGGNTEAFF. The CDR3 coding sequence is TGTGCCATCAGGACAGGGGGCAACACTGAAGCTTTCTTT.

The V gene is TRBV19, the J gene TRBJ2-2; perhaps TRBD2 as D (5 bases). Germline V gives CDR1 LNHDA, CDR2 SQIVND (reference sequence). The CDR3 spans 15 residues. Deletions cut 6 bases from V and 0 bases from J, with 11 bases between. This chain's CDR3 is CASSPSGTNTGELFF. The CDR3 DNA sequence: TGTGCCAGTAGCCCGTCGGGAACGAACACCGGGGAGCTGTTTTTT.

The rearrangement joins TRBV18 to TRBJ1-2, with D hard to call. The germline V and J ends were trimmed by 4 bases and 7 bases, with 13 bases remaining between them. The length of the CDR3 is 13 residues. Germline CDR1 and CDR2: KGHSH and LQKENI. The CDR3 loop is CASSRALESGYTF. Here the CDR3 DNA reads TGTGCCAGCTCACGGGCATTGGAATCTGGCTACACCTTC.

The chain employs TRBV10-3 and TRBJ1-1; possibly TRBD1 for D (6 bases). Trimming took 8 bases from V and 8 from J, leaving 18 bases between them. This CDR3 has 13 amino acids. Germline values: CDR1 ENHRY, CDR2 SYGVKD. CDR3 in DNA: TGTGCCATCCAAGATTTGACAGGACCCGAAGCTTTCTTT. Protein sequence: CAIQDLTGPEAFF.

The chain employs TRBV7-9 and TRBJ2-7, with TRBD1 matching over 10 bases. This CDR3 comprises 14 residues. V trimming: 4 bases; J trimming: 6 bases; junction bases outside the gene matches: 6. The germline gives CDR1 SEHNR, CDR2 FQNEAQ (reference sequence). The CDR3 region has the DNA TGTGCCAGCAGCTGGGGACAGGGGAACTCCGAGCAGTACTTC. Amino acids: CASSWGQGNSEQYF.

The V call is TRBV5-4, the J call TRBJ2-7, with 7 bases fitting TRBD1. The junction had 5 bases not matched to a gene; V was cut back by 3 bases and J by 2 bases. Germline V gene data show CDR1 as SGHNT and CDR2 as YYREEE (reference sequence). The CDR3 totals 14 residues. The CDR3 protein is CASSSRDSTYEQYF. In nucleotides, the CDR3 is TGTGCCAGCAGCTCCCGGGACAGCACCTACGAGCAGTACTTC. The full variable domain, rest sourced from reference TRBV5-4 and TRBJ2-7, is ETGVTQSPTHLIKTRGQQVTLRCSSQSGHNTVSWYQQALGQGPQFIFQYYREEENGRGNFPPRFSGLQFPNYSSELNVNALELDDSALYLCASSSRDSTYEQYFGPGTRLTVT.

The chain uses TRBV11-2 and TRBJ1-1; D may be TRBD1 (5 bases). V gave up 3 bases and J gave up 1 base, with 9 bases separating them. Looked up from germline, CDR1 is SGHAT and CDR2 is FQNNGV. This CDR3 is 14 amino acids long. In DNA, the CDR3 is TGTGCCAGCAGCTTTGGGCAGGGGAACACTGAAGCTTTCTTT. It is translated as CASSFGQGNTEAFF.

Regarding this clone: The junction departs from germline at one end; a sequencing error may be responsible. The chain is built from TRBV5-1 and TRBJ2-3; 7 bases are a match to TRBD2. This CDR3 is built from 12 residues. CDR1 and CDR2 (germline): SGHRS, YFSETQ. This CDR3 reads CASSHLADPPDF. The CDR3 DNA reads TGCGCCAGCAGCCATCTAGCGGATCCACCCGATTTT.

The chain is built from TRBV30 and TRBJ2-3; D possibly corresponds to TRBD1 (5 bases). This CDR3 region has 15 residues. Trimming pared 3 bases from V and 1 base from J, leaving 14 bases between. Germline assignment: CDR1 GTSNPN and CDR2 SVGIG (reference sequence). The CDR3 sequence: CAWSPTGTRTDTQYF. The CDR3 DNA reads as TGTGCCTGGAGCCCCACAGGCACCCGCACAGATACGCAGTATTTT.